The 5 T cell receptor beta chains given below trace back to one sample, sequenced in a study of blood T cell repertoires in COVID-19. Produced via immunoSEQ multiplex PCR; TCRdb's table is partial and in-frame only. This sample has roughly 64,000 clones; around 84% occur once, and the top ten carry approximately 3%. The sample comprised peripheral blood. The source is a man aged 50 or older with active COVID-19.

This clone appeared a few times. The chain has TRBV19 and TRBJ2-3; TRBD1 might be the D (7 bases). V gave up 6 bases and J gave up 0 bases, with 19 bases separating them. The germline gives CDR1 LNHDA, CDR2 SQIVND (reference sequence). The length of the CDR3 is 17 residues. The CDR3 here is CASSPGGRGASTDTQYF. DNA of the CDR3: TGTGCCAGTAGCCCAGGGGGGAGAGGGGCTAGCACAGATACGCAGTATTTT.

A single count supports this clone. The chain couples TRBV7-2 to TRBJ2-5; TRBD2 agrees at 11 bases. Germline CDR1 SGHTA, CDR2 FQGNSA. V shed 5 bases and J 5 bases; nucleotides not matched to a gene: 10. The CDR3 spans 16 residues. The CDR3 spells CASSPSPSGGRETQYF. CDR3 bases: TGTGCCAGCAGCCCAAGCCCTAGCGGGGGGCGGGAGACCCAGTACTTC.

The chain recombines TRBV30 with TRBJ2-7; 9 positions match TRBD1. Germline V gene sequence: CDR1 GTSNPN, CDR2 SVGIG (reference sequence). The CDR3 has 12 residues. The V segment lost 6 bases and the J segment 3 bases; nucleotides outside the gene matches: 3. CDR3 loop: CACRTGVYEQYF. CDR3 coding DNA: TGTGCCTGCCGGACAGGGGTCTACGAGCAGTACTTC.

The chain carries TRBV6-7 and TRBJ1-2, with 7 bases identical to TRBD1. TRBV6-7 is an open reading frame, and its role is uncertain. Losses at the gene ends were 5 bases for V and 0 bases for J; bases not matched to a gene: 9. The CDR3 has 16 amino acids. CDR3 sequence: CASSRQGSTSNYGYTF. In nucleotides, the CDR3 is TGTGCCAGCAGTCGACAGGGTTCGACATCTAACTATGGCTACACCTTC.

This clone appeared a few times. This sequence joins TRBV7-9 and TRBJ1-6; 9 nucleotides match TRBD1. J gave up 10 bases and V 5 bases, and 9 bases lay outside the gene matches. The CDR3 totals 15 residues. CDR1 SEHNR and CDR2 FQNEAQ come from the germline V gene (reference sequence). CDR3 DNA: TGTGCCAGCAGCCCCAACACAGGGGGCCGATCACCCCTCCACTTT. This translates into CASSPNTGGRSPLHF.